These 10 T cell receptor beta chains share one sample of origin, sequenced in a study of T cells in Graves' hyperthyroidism and ophthalmopathy. What was amplified from RNA transcripts were TCR beta CDR3 regions. The TCR CDR3 first-round RT-PCR relied on the HTBI primer set. TCRdb processed the multiplex PCR reads anew with MiXCR; each CDR3 protein has one entry. Of fewer than 750,000 distinct CDR3 sequences in the sample, 46% were seen once. Input material: peripheral blood or thyroid tissue (not recorded which). Source of these receptors: a woman aged 18-35 years with Graves' hyperthyroidism.

This clonotype occurred many times. The chain joins TRBV5-8 to TRBJ1-5; no definite D call. This CDR3 is built from 13 residues. Germline lookup yields CDR1 SGHTS and CDR2 YDEGEE. V was clipped by 4 bases and J by 6 bases, with 11 bases between them. The CDR3 is CASSREGLQPQHF. The CDR3 bases are TGTGCCAGCAGCCGGGAGGGCCTTCAGCCCCAGCATTTT.

In regard to this clonotype: A much larger clone lies one base from this, so it may be a read error. This sequence joins TRBV5-1 and TRBJ1-4, with 8 bases identical to TRBD1. Germline V CDR1 and CDR2: SGHRS, YFSETQ. The CDR3 runs to 14 residues. For the CDR3, the DNA is TGCGCCGGCAGCTTGGGACAGGCCCGTGAAAAACTGTTTTTT. This encodes CAGSLGQAREKLFF. Based on the CDR3 plus reference TRBV5-1 and TRBJ1-4, the full variable domain is KAGVTQTPRYLIKTRGQQVTLSCSPISGHRSVSWYQQTPGQGLQFLFEYFSETQRNKGNFPGRFSGRQFSNSRSEMNVSTLELGDSALYLCAGSLGQAREKLFFGSGTQLSVL.

This clonotype occurred many times. This chain links TRBV11-1 with TRBJ2-2, with D perhaps TRBD1 (5 bases). The CDR3 covers 15 residues. CDR1 is SGHAT, CDR2 FQDESV, per germline (reference sequence). V lost 1 base to trimming and J lost 1 base, with 7 bases between them. This CDR3 is CASSLVQENTGELFF. The CDR3 DNA sequence: TGTGCCAGCAGCTTAGTACAGGAGAACACCGGGGAGCTGTTTTTT.

The chain recombines TRBV7-6 with TRBJ2-7, with TRBD2 identical over 13 bases. V gave up 5 bases and J gave up 6 bases; unmatched junction bases: 4. Germline loops: CDR1 SGHVS, CDR2 FNYEAQ. The CDR3 extends over 14 amino acids. CDR3 region: CASSGTSGIGEQYF. The DNA for the CDR3 is TGTGCCAGCAGCGGGACTAGCGGGATAGGCGAGCAGTACTTC.

This clonotype occurred many times. This chain joins TRBV20-1 and TRBJ1-1, with D possibly being TRBD1 (5 bases). The V gene's germline CDR1 is DFQATT and CDR2 SNEGSKA (reference sequence). V dropped 6 bases and J dropped 1 base, with 12 bases sitting between them. The CDR3 is made up of 13 amino acids. The CDR3, as DNA: TGCAGTGCGTGGGACGGAGGGAACACTGAAGCTTTCTTT. It yields the protein CSAWDGGNTEAFF.

This clonotype has at least ten counts. The chain combines TRBV2 with TRBJ2-7; tentative D call: TRBD2 (5 bases). The V and J ends lost 6 bases and 2 bases respectively, with 14 bases between them. CDR3 length equals 14 residues. Germline lookup yields CDR1 SNHLY and CDR2 FYNNEI. CDR3 sequence reads: CASSPGVGPYEQYF. The CDR3 nucleotides read TGTGCCAGCAGCCCCGGGGTCGGCCCCTACGAGCAGTACTTC. Combining the CDR3 with reference TRBV2 and TRBJ2-7 gives the whole variable domain EPEVTQTPSHQVTQMGQEVILRCVPISNHLYFYWYRQILGQKVEFLVSFYNNEISEKSEIFDDQFSVERPDGSNFTLKIRSTKLEDSAMYFCASSPGVGPYEQYFGPGTRLTVT.

To note about this clonotype: A much larger clone differs by one base, so this may be a read error. The CDR3 does not close with the conserved phenylalanine or tryptophan, likely indicating a read error. The rearrangement uses TRBV4-1 and TRBJ2-5, with TRBD2 as a possible D gene (5 bases). The ends were cut back, 3 bases at V and 5 bases at J, with 25 bases in the middle. CDR1 and CDR2 (germline): MGHRA, YSYEKL. This CDR3 contains 18 residues. In nucleotides, the CDR3 is TGCGCCAGCAGCCACCCCTCTTTCGAGGGCACCCATCCGGAGACCCAGTACCTC. It encodes CASSHPSFEGTHPETQYL.

With regard to this clonotype: A much larger clone differs from this one at a single base, so this may be a read error. The J gene is TRBJ1-1, the V gene TRBV10-3; a possible D gene is TRBD1 (5 bases). The CDR3 spans 11 residues. The germline gives CDR1 ENHRY, CDR2 SYGVKD. Deletions cut 10 bases from V and 6 bases from J, with 12 bases between. The CDR3 bases are TGTGCCACCTGGGAAGGGGCTGAAGCTTTCTTT. Protein sequence: CATWEGAEAFF.

This rearrangement joins TRBV9 to TRBJ2-7; possibly TRBD1 for D (6 bases). CDR3 length equals 14 residues. V lost 3 bases, J lost 5 bases, and 15 bases lay in between. The germline gives CDR1 SGDLS, CDR2 YYNGEE. The DNA of the CDR3 is TGTGCCAGCAGCGGGGACACATCATCGAACGAGCAGTACTTC. Its protein is CASSGDTSSNEQYF.

J is TRBJ2-7 and V is TRBV10-3, with D possibly being TRBD2 (5 bases). The CDR3 is 16 residues long. Germline values: CDR1 ENHRY, CDR2 SYGVKD. V lost 10 bases and J lost 3, with 25 bases in between. The CDR3 sequence is CASSPAIRLSGYEQYF. CDR3 in DNA: TGTGCCAGCAGCCCCGCCATTCGCCTCAGCGGCTACGAGCAGTACTTC.